The T cell receptor (beta chain) described here comes from a study of shared clonotypes between healthy human individuals. In the study overall: The study used three CD4 naive, three CD4 memory, two CD8 naive and one CD8 memory plate per donor. Study-level findings and limits: Collection of samples was limited to blood; tissue repertoires likely differ.

The J segment lost 3 bases and the V segment lost 1 base, leaving 8 bases of the junction unmatched. Germline CDR1 is MNHNS and CDR2 is SASEGT. This CDR3 region has 17 residues. As concerns this clone: What it binds is unknown.

The assay was run at deep level. The data were produced by immunoSEQ multiplex PCR, yet TCRdb's version contains in-frame clones alone and is incomplete. The table lists 550,000 to 600,000 clones, 95% to 98% of them singletons. Terminally differentiated effector memory CD45RA+ cells were left out of the naive CD8 fraction, which was CD45RO-negative and positively selected for CCR7. Material: naive CD8+ T cells sorted from blood. The chain combines TRBV6-1 with TRBJ2-2, with TRBD2 matching 7 bases. The source is a man aged 25 to 40 in good health. DNA of the CDR3: TGTGCCAGCAGTGAAGAAGTGGGAGGGGCGGACACCGGGGAGCTGTTTTTT. Protein: CASSEEVGGADTGELFF.